This TCR beta chain stems from a study of identical twins. Study results and limitations: A cross-sectional statistical analysis, not follow-up of the same donors, supported the conclusions.

A word on this clonotype: Its target is unknown.

It was template switching that added a universal primer site, and there were unique molecular identifiers on the cDNA. A single record per CDR3 protein comes from TCRdb applying MiXCR to the 5' RACE reads. Of 750,000 to 950,000 distinct CDR3 sequences listed, 12% are singletons. Germline V gene lookup returns CDR1 SGHAT and CDR2 FQNNGV. V gave up 1 base and J gave up 8 bases, with 11 bases separating them. This CDR3 has 13 amino acids. These data also formed part of another study, on yellow fever vaccine responses in identical twins.

The source material was PBMCs. The receptor was derived from a woman in her late teens or twenties in good health. The chain joins TRBV11-2 to TRBJ1-1; D is ambiguous. Here the CDR3 reads CASSLAQGREAFF. CDR3 coding DNA: TGTGCCAGCAGCTTAGCCCAAGGGAGGGAAGCTTTCTTT.